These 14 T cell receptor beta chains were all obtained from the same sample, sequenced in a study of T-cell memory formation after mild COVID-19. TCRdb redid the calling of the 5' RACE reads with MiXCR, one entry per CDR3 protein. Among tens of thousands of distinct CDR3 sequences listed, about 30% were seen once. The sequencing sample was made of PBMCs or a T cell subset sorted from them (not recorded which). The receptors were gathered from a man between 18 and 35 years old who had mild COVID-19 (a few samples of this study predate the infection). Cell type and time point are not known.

In DNA, the CDR3 is TGTGCCAGCAGTTTCAAAGGGTTTGGCGGCTACACCTTC. Its translation: CASSFKGFGGYTF. The J gene is TRBJ1-2, the V gene TRBV28; the D is unclear. This CDR3 contains 13 residues. Germline values: CDR1 MDHEN, CDR2 SYDVKM. V was clipped by 3 bases and J by 8 bases, with 13 bases between them.

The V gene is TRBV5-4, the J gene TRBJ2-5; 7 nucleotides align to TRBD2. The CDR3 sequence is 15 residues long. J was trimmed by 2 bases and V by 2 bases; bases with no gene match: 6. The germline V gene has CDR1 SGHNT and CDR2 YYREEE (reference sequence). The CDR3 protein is CASSFGGGGQETQYF. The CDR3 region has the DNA TGTGCCAGCAGCTTCGGCGGGGGAGGTCAAGAGACCCAGTACTTC.

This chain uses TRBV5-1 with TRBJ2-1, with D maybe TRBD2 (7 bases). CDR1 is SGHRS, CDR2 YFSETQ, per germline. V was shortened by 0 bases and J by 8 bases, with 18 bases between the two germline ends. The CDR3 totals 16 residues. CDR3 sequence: CASSLVDRGAMHEQFF. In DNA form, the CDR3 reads TGCGCCAGCAGCTTGGTAGATCGGGGGGCGATGCATGAGCAGTTCTTC.

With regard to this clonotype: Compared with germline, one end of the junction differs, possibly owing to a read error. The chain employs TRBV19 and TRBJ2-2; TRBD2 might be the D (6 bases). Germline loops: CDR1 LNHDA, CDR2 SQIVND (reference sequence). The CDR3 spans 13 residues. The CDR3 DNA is TGTGCCAGTAGTATAGTTATCTTCGGGGGGCTGTTTTTT. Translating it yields CASSIVIFGGLFF. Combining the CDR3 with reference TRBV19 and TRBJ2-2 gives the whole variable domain DGGITQSPKYLFRKEGQNVTLSCEQNLNHDAMYWYRQDPGQGLRLIYYSQIVNDFQKGDIAEGYSVSREKKESFPLTVTSAQKNPTAFYLCASSIVIFGGLFFGEGSRLTVL.

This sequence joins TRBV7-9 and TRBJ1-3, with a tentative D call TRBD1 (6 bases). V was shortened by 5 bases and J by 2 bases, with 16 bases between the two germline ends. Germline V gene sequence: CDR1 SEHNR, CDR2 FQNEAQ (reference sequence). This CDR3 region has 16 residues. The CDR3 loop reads CASSGIGQLAGNTIYF. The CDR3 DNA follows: TGTGCCAGCAGCGGTATCGGACAGCTTGCTGGAAACACCATATATTTT.

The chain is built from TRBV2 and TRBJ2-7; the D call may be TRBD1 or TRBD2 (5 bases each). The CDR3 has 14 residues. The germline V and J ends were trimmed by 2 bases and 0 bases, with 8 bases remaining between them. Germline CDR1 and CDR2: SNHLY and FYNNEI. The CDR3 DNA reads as TGTGCCAGCAGTGAACGGGGCCCCTCCTACGAGCAGTACTTC. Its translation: CASSERGPSYEQYF.

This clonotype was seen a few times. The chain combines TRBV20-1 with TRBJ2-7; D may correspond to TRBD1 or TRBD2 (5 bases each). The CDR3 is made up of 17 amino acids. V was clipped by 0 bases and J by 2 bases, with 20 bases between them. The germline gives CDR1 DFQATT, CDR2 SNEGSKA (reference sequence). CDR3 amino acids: CSARDQYGTHNPYEQYF. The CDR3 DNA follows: TGCAGTGCTAGAGATCAATATGGGACCCATAACCCCTACGAGCAGTACTTC.

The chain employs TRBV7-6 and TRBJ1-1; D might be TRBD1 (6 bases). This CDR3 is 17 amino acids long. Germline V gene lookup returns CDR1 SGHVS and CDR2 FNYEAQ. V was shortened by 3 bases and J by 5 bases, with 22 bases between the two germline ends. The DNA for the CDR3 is TGTGCCAGCAGCTTCAGTTGGGGGCACCGGGGATGGACTGAAGCTTTCTTT. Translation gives CASSFSWGHRGWTEAFF. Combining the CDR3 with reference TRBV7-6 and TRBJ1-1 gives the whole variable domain GAGVSQSPRYKVTKRGQDVALRCDPISGHVSLYWYRQALGQGPEFLTYFNYEAQQDKSGLPNDRFSAERPEGSISTLTIQRTEQRDSAMYRCASSFSWGHRGWTEAFFGQGTRLTVV.

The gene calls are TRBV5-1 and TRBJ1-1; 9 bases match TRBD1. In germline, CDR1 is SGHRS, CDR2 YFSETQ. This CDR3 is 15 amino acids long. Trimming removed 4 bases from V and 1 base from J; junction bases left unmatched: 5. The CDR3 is CASSDGQGWNTEAFF. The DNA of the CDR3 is TGCGCCAGCAGCGACGGACAGGGGTGGAACACTGAAGCTTTCTTT.

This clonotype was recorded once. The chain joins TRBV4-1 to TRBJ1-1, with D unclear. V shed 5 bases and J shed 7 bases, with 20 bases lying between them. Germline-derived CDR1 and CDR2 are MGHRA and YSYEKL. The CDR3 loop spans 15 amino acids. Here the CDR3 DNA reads TGCGCCAGCAGCTCCCCACCGCGGAGTCCGGGTGAAGCTTTCTTT. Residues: CASSSPPRSPGEAFF.

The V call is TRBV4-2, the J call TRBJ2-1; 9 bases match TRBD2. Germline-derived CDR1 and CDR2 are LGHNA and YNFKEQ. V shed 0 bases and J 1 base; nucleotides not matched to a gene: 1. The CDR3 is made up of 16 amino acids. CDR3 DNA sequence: TGTGCCAGCAGCCAAGATACTAGCGGGTCCTACAATGAGCAGTTCTTC. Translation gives CASSQDTSGSYNEQFF.

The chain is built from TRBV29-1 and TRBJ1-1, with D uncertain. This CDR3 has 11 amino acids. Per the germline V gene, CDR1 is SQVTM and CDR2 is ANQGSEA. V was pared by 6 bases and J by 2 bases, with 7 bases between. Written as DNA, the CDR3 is TGCAGCGTCGGTAGAAACACTGAAGCTTTCTTT. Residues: CSVGRNTEAFF.

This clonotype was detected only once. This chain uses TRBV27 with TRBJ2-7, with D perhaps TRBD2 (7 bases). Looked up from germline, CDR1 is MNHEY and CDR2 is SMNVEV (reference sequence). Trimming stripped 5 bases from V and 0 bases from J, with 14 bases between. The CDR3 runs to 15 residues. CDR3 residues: CASSLRGAHSYEQYF. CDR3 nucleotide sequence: TGTGCCAGCAGTCTCCGGGGGGCCCACTCCTACGAGCAGTACTTC.

The CDR3 bases are TGTGCCAGCAGCAGCGAGCGAGCAGGGGGACGCGAGACCCAGTACTTC. It translates to CASSSERAGGRETQYF. The genes are TRBV7-7 and TRBJ2-5, with 7 bases matching TRBD1. The CDR3 totals 16 residues. Germline CDR1 and CDR2: SSHAT and FNYEAQ (reference sequence). Germline trimming cut 5 bases from V and 5 bases from J; bases unmatched to any gene: 14.